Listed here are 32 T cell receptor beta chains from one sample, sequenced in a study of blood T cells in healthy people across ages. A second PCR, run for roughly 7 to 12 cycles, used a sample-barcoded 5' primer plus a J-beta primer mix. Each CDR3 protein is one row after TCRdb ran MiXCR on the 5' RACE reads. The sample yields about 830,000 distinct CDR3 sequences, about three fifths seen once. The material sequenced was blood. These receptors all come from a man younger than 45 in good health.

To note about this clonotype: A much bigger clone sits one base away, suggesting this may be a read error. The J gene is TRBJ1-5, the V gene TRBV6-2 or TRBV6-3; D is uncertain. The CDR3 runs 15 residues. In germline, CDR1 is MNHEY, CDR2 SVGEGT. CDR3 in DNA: TGTGTCAGCAGATCCGGTAGGGCTAGCAATCAGCCCCAGCATTTT. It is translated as CVSRSGRASNQPQHF.

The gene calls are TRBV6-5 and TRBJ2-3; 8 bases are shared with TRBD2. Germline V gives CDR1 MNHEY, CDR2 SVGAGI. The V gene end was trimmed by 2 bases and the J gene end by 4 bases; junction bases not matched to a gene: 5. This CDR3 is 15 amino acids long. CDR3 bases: TGTGCCAGCAGTTACCAAGCGGGAGTGGCAGATACGCAGTATTTT. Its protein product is CASSYQAGVADTQYF.

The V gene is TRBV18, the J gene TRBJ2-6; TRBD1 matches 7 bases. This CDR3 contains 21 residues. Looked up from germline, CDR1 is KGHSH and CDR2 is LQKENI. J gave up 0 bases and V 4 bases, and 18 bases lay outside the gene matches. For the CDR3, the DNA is TGTGCCAGCTCACTAATGGTTCAAACGGGACAGAGAAGCTCTGGGGCCAACGTCCTGACTTTC. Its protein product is CASSLMVQTGQRSSGANVLTF.

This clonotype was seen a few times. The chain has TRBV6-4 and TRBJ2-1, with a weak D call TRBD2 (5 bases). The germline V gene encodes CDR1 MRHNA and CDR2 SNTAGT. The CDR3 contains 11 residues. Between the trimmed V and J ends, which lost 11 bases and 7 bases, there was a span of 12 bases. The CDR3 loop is CAGKPGNEQFF. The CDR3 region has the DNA TGTGCCGGTAAACCGGGGAATGAGCAGTTCTTC.

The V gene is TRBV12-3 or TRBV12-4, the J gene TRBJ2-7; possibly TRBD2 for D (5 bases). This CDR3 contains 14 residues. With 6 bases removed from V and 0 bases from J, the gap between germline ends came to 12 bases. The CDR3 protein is CASRTTGNSYEQYF. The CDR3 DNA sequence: TGTGCCAGCAGGACGACCGGGAACTCCTACGAGCAGTACTTC.

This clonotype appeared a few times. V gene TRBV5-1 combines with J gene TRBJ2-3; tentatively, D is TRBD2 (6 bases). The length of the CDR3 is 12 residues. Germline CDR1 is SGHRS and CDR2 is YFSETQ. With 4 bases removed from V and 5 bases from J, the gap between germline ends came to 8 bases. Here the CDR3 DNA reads TGCGCCAGCAGCATCGGGGGAGATACGCAGTATTTT. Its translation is CASSIGGDTQYF.

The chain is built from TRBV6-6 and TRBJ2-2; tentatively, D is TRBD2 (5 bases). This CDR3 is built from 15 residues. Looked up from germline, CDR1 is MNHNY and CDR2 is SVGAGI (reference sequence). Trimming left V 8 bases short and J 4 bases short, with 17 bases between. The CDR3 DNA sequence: TGTGCCAGCTCAGAGGAGGACGGATTCACCGGGGAGCTGTTTTTT. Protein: CASSEEDGFTGELFF.

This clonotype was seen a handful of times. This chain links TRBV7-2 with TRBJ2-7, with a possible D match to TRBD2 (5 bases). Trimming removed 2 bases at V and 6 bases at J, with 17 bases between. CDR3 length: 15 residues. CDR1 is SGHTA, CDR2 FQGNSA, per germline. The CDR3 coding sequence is TGTGCCAGCAGCTTAAGAGGGCTCCTCCCGAGCGAGCAGTACTTC. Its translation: CASSLRGLLPSEQYF.

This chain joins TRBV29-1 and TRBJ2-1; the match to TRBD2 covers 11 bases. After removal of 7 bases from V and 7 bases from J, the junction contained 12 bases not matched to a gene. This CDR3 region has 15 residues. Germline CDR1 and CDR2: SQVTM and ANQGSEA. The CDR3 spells CSAPRLAGGGNEQFF. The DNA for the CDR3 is TGCAGCGCCCCAAGGCTAGCGGGAGGAGGGAATGAGCAGTTCTTC.

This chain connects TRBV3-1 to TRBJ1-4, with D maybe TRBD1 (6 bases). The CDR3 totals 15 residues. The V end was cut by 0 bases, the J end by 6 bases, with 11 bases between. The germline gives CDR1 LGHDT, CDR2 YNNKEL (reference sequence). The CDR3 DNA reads TGTGCCAGCAGCCAAGAGAGGGGGGGCTATGAAAAACTGTTTTTT. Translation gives CASSQERGGYEKLFF.

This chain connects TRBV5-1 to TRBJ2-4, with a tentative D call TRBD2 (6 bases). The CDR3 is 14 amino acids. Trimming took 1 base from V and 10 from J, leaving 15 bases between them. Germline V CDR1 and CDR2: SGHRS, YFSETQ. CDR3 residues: CASSLNRAGSIQYF. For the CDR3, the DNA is TGCGCCAGCAGCTTGAACCGGGCGGGGTCGATTCAGTACTTC.

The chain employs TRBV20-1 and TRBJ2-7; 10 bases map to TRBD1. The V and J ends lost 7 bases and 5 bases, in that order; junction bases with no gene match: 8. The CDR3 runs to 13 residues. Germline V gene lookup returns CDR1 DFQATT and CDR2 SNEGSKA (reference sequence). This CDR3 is CSGRRTGGNEQYF. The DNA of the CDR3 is TGCAGTGGCCGTAGGACAGGGGGTAACGAGCAGTACTTC.

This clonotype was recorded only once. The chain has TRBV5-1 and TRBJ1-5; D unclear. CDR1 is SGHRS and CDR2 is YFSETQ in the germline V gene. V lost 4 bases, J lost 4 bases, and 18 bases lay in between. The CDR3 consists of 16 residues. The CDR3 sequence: CASSPGIGGPNQPQHF. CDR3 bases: TGCGCCAGCAGCCCGGGGATTGGAGGGCCGAATCAGCCCCAGCATTTT.

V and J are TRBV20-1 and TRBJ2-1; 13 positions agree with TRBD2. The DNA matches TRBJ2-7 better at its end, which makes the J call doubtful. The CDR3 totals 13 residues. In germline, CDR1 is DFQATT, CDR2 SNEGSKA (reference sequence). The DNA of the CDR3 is TGCAGTGCATCCCGGACTAGCGGGGGCGAGCAGTACTTC. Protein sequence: CSASRTSGGEQYF.

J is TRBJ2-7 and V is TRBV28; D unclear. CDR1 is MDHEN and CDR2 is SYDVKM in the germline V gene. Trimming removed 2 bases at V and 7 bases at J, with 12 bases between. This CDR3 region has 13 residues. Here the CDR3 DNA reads TGTGCCAGCAGTTTAGGGTTCAACAATGAGCAGTACTTC. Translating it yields CASSLGFNNEQYF. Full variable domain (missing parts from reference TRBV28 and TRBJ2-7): DVKVTQSSRYLVKRTGEKVFLECVQDMDHENMFWYRQDPGLGLRLIYFSYDVKMKEKGDIPEGYSVSREKKERFSLILESASTNQTSMYLCASSLGFNNEQYFGPGTRLTVT.

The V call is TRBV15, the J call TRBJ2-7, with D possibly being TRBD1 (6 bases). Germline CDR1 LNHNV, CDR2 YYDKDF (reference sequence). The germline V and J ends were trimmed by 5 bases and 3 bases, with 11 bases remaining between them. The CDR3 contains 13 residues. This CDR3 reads CATSEGGVYEQYF. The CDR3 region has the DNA TGTGCCACCAGCGAAGGGGGTGTCTACGAGCAGTACTTC.

Here the CDR3 reads CATLPAGRVWGYTF. The CDR3 DNA follows: TGTGCCACCCTACCAGCCGGGAGGGTTTGGGGCTACACCTTC. The chain employs TRBV24-1 and TRBJ1-2; D uncertain. Germline V gene lookup returns CDR1 KGHDR and CDR2 SFDVKD. CDR3 length equals 14 residues. V dropped 9 bases and J dropped 8 bases, with 21 bases sitting between them.

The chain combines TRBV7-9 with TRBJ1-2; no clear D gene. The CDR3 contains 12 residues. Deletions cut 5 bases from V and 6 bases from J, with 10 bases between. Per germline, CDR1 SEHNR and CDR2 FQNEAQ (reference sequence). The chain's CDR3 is CASSLELHGYTF. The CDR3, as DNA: TGTGCCAGCAGCCTCGAACTACATGGCTACACCTTC.

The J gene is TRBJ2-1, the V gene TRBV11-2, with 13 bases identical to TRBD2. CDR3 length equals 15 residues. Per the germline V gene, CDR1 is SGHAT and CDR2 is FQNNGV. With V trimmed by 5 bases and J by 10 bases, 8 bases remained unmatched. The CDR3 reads CASSMGLAGMGEQFF. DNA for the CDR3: TGTGCCAGCAGCATGGGACTAGCGGGGATGGGGGAGCAGTTCTTC.

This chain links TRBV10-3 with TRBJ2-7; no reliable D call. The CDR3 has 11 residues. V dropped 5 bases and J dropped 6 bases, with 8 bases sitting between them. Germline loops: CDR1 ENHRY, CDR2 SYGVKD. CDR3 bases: TGTGCCATCAGTTATGCAGGCGAGCAGTACTTC. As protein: CAISYAGEQYF.

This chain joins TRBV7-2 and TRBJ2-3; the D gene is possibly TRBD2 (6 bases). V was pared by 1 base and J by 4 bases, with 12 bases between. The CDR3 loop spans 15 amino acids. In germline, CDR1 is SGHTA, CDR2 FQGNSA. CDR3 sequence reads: CASSLERGGPDTQYF. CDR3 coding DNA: TGTGCCAGCAGCTTAGAGAGAGGAGGGCCAGATACGCAGTATTTT.

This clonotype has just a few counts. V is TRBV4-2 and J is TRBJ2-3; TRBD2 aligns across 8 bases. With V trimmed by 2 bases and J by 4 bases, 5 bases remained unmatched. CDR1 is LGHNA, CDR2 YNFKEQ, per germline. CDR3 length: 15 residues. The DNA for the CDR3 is TGTGCCAGCAGCCAACCCGGACTAGCCGCAGATACGCAGTATTTT. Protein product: CASSQPGLAADTQYF.

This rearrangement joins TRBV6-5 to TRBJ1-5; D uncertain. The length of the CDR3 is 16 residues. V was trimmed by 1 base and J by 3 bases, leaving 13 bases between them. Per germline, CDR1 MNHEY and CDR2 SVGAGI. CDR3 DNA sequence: TGTGCCAGCAGTTACTTCCTGAGGGTGTTCAATCAGCCCCAGCATTTT. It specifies CASSYFLRVFNQPQHF.

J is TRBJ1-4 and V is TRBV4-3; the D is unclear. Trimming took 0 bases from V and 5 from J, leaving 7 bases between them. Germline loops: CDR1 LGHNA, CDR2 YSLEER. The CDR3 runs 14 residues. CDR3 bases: TGCGCCAGCAGCCAAGATCTCGGGAATGAAAAACTGTTTTTT. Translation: CASSQDLGNEKLFF.

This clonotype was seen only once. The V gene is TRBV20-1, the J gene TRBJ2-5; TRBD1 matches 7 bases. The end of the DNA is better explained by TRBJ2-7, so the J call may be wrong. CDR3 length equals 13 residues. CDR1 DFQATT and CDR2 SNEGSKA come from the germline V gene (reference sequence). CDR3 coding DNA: TGCAGTGGTAGGGCAGGGGGCTCCTACGAGCAGTACTTC. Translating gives CSGRAGGSYEQYF.

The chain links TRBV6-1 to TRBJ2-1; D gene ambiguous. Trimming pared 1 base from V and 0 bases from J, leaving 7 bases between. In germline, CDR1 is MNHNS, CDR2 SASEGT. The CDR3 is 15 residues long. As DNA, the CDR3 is TGTGCCAGCAGTGAAGGCACTCGCTCCTACAATGAGCAGTTCTTC. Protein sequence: CASSEGTRSYNEQFF.

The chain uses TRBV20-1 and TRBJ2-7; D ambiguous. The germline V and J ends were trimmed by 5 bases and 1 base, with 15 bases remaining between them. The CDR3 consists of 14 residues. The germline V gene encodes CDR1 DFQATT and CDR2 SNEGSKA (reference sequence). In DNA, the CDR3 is TGCAGTGCTGAGCTTAGCAGTTTTTCCTACGAGCAGTACTTC. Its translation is CSAELSSFSYEQYF.

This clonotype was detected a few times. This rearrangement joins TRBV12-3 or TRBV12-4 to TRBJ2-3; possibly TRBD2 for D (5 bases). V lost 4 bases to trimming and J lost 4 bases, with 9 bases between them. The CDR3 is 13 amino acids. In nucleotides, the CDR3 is TGTGCCAGCAGTTCCGGGGTCCCAGATACGCAGTATTTT. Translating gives CASSSGVPDTQYF.

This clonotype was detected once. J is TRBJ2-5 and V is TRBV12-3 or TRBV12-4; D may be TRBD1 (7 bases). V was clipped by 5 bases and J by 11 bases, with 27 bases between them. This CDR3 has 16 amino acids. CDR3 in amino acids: CASSPRGQGGYNEQYF. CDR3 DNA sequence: TGTGCCAGCAGTCCAAGGGGGCAGGGAGGCTACAATGAGCAGTACTTC.

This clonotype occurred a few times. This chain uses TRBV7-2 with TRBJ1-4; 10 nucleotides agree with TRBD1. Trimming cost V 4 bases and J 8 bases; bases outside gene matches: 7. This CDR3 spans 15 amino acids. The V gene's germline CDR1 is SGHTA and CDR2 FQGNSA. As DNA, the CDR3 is TGTGCCAGCAGCTACGACAGGGGGCGAGACGAAAAACTGTTTTTT. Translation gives CASSYDRGRDEKLFF.

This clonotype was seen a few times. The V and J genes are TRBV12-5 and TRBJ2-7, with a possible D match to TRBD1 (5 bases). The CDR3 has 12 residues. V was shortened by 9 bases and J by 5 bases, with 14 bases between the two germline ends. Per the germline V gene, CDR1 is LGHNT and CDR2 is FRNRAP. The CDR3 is CASQGVPNEQYF. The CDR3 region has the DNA TGTGCTAGCCAAGGGGTACCAAACGAGCAGTACTTC.

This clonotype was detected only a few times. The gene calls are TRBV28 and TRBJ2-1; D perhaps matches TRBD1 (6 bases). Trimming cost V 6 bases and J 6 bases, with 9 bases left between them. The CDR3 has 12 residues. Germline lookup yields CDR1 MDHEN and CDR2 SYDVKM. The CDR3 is CASSHRVNEQFF. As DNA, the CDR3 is TGTGCCAGCAGCCACAGGGTCAATGAGCAGTTCTTC.